These T cell receptor beta chains were read from a single sample in a study of blood T cell repertoires in COVID-19. Profiling relied on immunoSEQ multiplex PCR, and the TCRdb table lists in-frame clones only, not all of them. The sample carries 170,000 or so clones, approximately 88% recorded once. Sequences were obtained from peripheral blood. Source of these receptors: a man aged 18 to 35 with active or convalescent COVID-19. CDR3s include the opening cysteine and the closing phenylalanine or tryptophan. The D gene is left open where the match is weak. The size entry is marked missing in some rows and otherwise reads once, few, many or a size class.

v_call	clone_size	d_call	j_call	cdr3_aa	cdr3_nt
TRBV11-1	-	-	TRBJ1-6	CASSPGERISPLHF	TGTGCCAGCAGCCCCGGGGAGCGAATTTCACCCCTCCACTTT
TRBV4-2	few	-	TRBJ1-3	CASSQTRRASGNTIYF	TGTGCCAGCAGCCAAACTAGAAGGGCCTCTGGAAACACCATATATTTT
TRBV5-8	-	-	TRBJ1-6	CASTFRGRNSPLHF	TGTGCCAGCACCTTCAGGGGACGGAATTCACCCCTCCACTTT
TRBV28	-	TRBD1	TRBJ1-1	CASSPSRAYRDRVNTEAFF	TGTGCCAGCAGTCCTTCACGAGCTTACCGGGACAGGGTGAACACTGAAGCTTTCTTT
TRBV19	-	-	TRBJ1-1	CASSARRIQMNTEAFF	TGTGCCAGTAGCGCAAGGCGGATTCAGATGAACACTGAAGCTTTCTTT
TRBV5-6	few	-	TRBJ1-5	CASSLAVAGLHSNQPQHF	TGTGCCAGCAGCTTGGCCGTAGCTGGCCTCCATAGCAATCAGCCCCAGCATTTT
TRBV20-1	-	-	TRBJ1-5	CSASGLYSNQPQHF	TGCAGTGCTAGTGGGCTGTATAGCAATCAGCCCCAGCATTTT
TRBV18	-	-	TRBJ1-5	CASSSLEGLNQPQHF	TGTGCCAGCTCTTCTCTTGAGGGCCTCAATCAGCCCCAGCATTTT
TRBV3-1/TRBV3-2	-	TRBD1	TRBJ1-6	CASSSYRQGDSPLHF	TGTGCCAGCAGCTCCTACCGACAGGGAGATTCACCCCTCCACTTT
TRBV9	-	-	TRBJ1-6	CASSVARSQANSPLHF	TGTGCCAGCAGCGTAGCTCGTAGCCAAGCTAATTCACCCCTCCACTTT
TRBV25-1	-	TRBD1	TRBJ1-2	CASSDLLGTGVFNGYTF	TGTGCCAGCAGTGATTTATTGGGGACAGGGGTTTTCAATGGCTACACCTTC
TRBV13	-	TRBD2	TRBJ2-6	CASSSRLAGSSGANVLTF	TGTGCCAGCAGCTCTCGACTAGCGGGGTCCTCTGGGGCCAACGTCCTGACTTTC
TRBV6-5	-	TRBD2	TRBJ2-3	CASIGGGLATDTQYF	TGTGCCAGCATAGGGGGGGGACTAGCCACAGATACGCAGTATTTT
TRBV5-4	-	-	TRBJ2-1	CASSRPGTRGSYNEQFF	TGTGCCAGCAGCAGACCCGGGACTCGAGGGTCCTACAATGAGCAGTTCTTC
TRBV7-2	-	-	TRBJ1-5	CASSSRPTGWGNQPQHF	TGTGCCAGCAGCTCGCGGCCGACAGGCTGGGGCAATCAGCCCCAGCATTTT
TRBV5-1	-	-	TRBJ1-1	CASSLQGRVEAFF	TGCGCCAGCAGCTTGCAGGGGCGTGTTGAAGCTTTCTTT
TRBV5-1	-	TRBD2	TRBJ2-3	CASSQHSGGFTDTQYF	TGCGCCAGCAGCCAGCATAGCGGGGGGTTCACAGATACGCAGTATTTT
TRBV6-2/TRBV6-3	-	-	TRBJ1-5	CASSPKTPTVPIFNQPQHF	TGTGCCAGCAGCCCTAAGACCCCGACAGTACCAATTTTCAATCAGCCCCAGCATTTT
TRBV6-5	-	TRBD1	TRBJ1-3	CASSRTGSGNTIYF	TGTGCCAGCAGCCGGACAGGGAGCGGAAACACCATATATTTT
TRBV4-1	-	TRBD1	TRBJ1-1	CASSQPFRGRSNTEAFF	TGCGCCAGCAGCCAACCTTTCAGGGGGCGGTCGAACACTGAAGCTTTCTTT
TRBV28	-	-	TRBJ1-4	CASSLRQGRPANEKLFF	TGTGCCAGCAGTTTGCGGCAGGGAAGGCCTGCTAATGAAAAACTGTTTTTT
TRBV4-2	few	TRBD2	TRBJ2-1	CASSQDSGGAYNEQFF	TGTGCCAGCAGCCAAGATAGCGGGGGGGCCTACAATGAGCAGTTCTTC
TRBV18	-	-	TRBJ1-6	CASSRRAGKSYNSPLHF	TGTGCCAGCTCTCGCCGGGCAGGGAAGTCCTATAATTCACCCCTCCACTTT
TRBV6-1	-	-	TRBJ1-2	CASSGSGAPTNYGYTF	TGTGCCAGCAGTGGTTCAGGGGCGCCAACTAACTATGGCTACACCTTC
TRBV2	-	-	TRBJ2-2	CASSRERQHYGELFF	TGTGCCAGCAGTCGGGAGAGGCAGCATTACGGGGAGCTGTTTTTT
TRBV4-2	-	TRBD1	TRBJ1-6	CASSLRTGRTQPLHF	TGTGCCAGCAGCCTGCGGACAGGGAGGACACAACCCCTCCACTTT
TRBV2	-	-	TRBJ1-5	CASSASQILPKLRGRGNQPQHF	TGTGCCAGCAGTGCCAGTCAGATACTTCCTAAATTACGGGGAAGGGGCAATCAGCCCCAGCATTTT
TRBV18	-	TRBD1	TRBJ1-2	CASSPRQGEGGGGYTF	TGTGCCAGCTCACCCAGACAGGGGGAAGGCGGCGGTGGCTACACCTTC